Below, 19 T cell receptor beta chains from the same sample are listed, as sequenced in a study of vaccination and CD4 T cells after COVID-19. Treatment given: roughly ten-day PBMC culture with coronavirus spike peptide pools or control peptides (ViraFEST assay). Cultured CD4+ T cell DNA was sequenced using the Oncomine TCR Beta short-read assay. TCRdb passed the PCR reads through MiXCR, listing each CDR3 protein once. The top ten hold approximately 5% of the sample, which has approximately 26,000 distinct CDR3 sequences, over 60% seen once. Their recognized antigens are unknown. Sequencing input: CD4+ T cells from blood, cultured in vitro. Source of these receptors: a human donor who had recovered from COVID-19.

The CDR3 region is CSARVEVGGNTQYF. The CDR3 nucleotides are TGCAGTGCTAGAGTTGAGGTTGGAGGGAATACGCAGTATTTT. The rearrangement joins TRBV20-1 to TRBJ2-3; tentatively, D is TRBD2 (6 bases). V was cut by 1 base and J by 7 bases, with 15 bases left in between. Germline V gene lookup returns CDR1 DFQATT and CDR2 SNEGSKA (reference sequence). CDR3 length: 14 amino acids.

This clonotype has only a few counts. The gene calls are TRBV20-1 and TRBJ1-2, with D uncertain. V lost 6 bases and J lost 4, with 18 bases in between. The CDR3 loop spans 14 amino acids. Germline CDR1 is DFQATT and CDR2 is SNEGSKA (reference sequence). The CDR3, as DNA: TGCAGTGCGGAAAAAGAGGGTGTGGGCTATGGCTACACCTTC. This codes for CSAEKEGVGYGYTF.

About this clonotype: A read error may produce the germline difference seen at one junction end. V is TRBV7-7 and J is TRBJ1-4, with 12 positions matching TRBD1. Germline V gives CDR1 SSHAT, CDR2 FNYEAQ (reference sequence). The CDR3 has 19 amino acids. Here the CDR3 DNA reads TGTGCTAGCAGCTTGGGGCCCCGGGACAGGGGGCGAGATAATGAAAAACTGTTTTTT. It is translated as CASSLGPRDRGRDNEKLFF.

The V gene is TRBV29-1, the J gene TRBJ1-4, with D tentatively TRBD1 (5 bases). V dropped 6 bases and J dropped 8 bases, with 13 bases sitting between them. Germline CDR1 and CDR2: SQVTM and ANQGSEA. CDR3 size: 12 residues. The CDR3, as DNA: TGCAGCGTCGGGGCAGGGCGGGAAAAACTGTTTTTT. As protein: CSVGAGREKLFF.

This clonotype showed up just a few times. The chain employs TRBV20-1 and TRBJ1-5; TRBD1 aligns across 8 bases. V shed 4 bases and J 2 bases; nucleotides not matched to a gene: 1. CDR1 is DFQATT, CDR2 SNEGSKA, per germline (reference sequence). The CDR3 has 13 amino acids. The chain's CDR3 is CSAKGQGNQPQHF. The CDR3 coding sequence is TGCAGTGCTAAGGGACAGGGCAATCAGCCCCAGCATTTT.

In this sample, this clonotype turned up a few times. This rearrangement joins TRBV7-2 to TRBJ1-6; no reliable D call. The CDR3 has 13 residues. Deletions cut 7 bases from V and 7 bases from J, with 11 bases between. CDR1 is SGHTA, CDR2 FQGNSA, per germline. The CDR3 protein is CASNHEWNSPLHF. CDR3 nucleotides: TGTGCCAGCAATCATGAGTGGAATTCACCCCTCCACTTT.

About this clonotype itself: The junction shows a germline mismatch at one end, possibly a read error. The gene calls are TRBV24-1 and TRBJ1-1, with no clear D. CDR1 KGHDR and CDR2 SFDVKD come from the germline V gene. The CDR3 has 16 residues. The CDR3 DNA is TGTGCCACCAGTGATGGCTCCAGACGCGGAAACACTGAAGCTCTCTTT. The encoded protein is CATSDGSRRGNTEALF.

V and J are TRBV6-5 and TRBJ2-3, with 8 nucleotides matching TRBD1. V was clipped by 0 bases and J by 2 bases; unmatched bases: 1. The CDR3 sequence is 15 residues long. Germline loops: CDR1 MNHEY, CDR2 SVGAGI. CDR3 residues: CASSYSQGDTDTQYF. The CDR3 DNA reads TGTGCCAGCAGTTACTCACAGGGGGACACAGATACGCAGTATTTT.

The rearrangement joins TRBV2 to TRBJ1-1; possibly TRBD1 for D (6 bases). CDR1 and CDR2 from the germline V gene are SNHLY and FYNNEI. V was cut by 9 bases and J by 8 bases, with 10 bases left in between. The CDR3 is made up of 10 amino acids. The CDR3, as DNA: TGTGCCAGGAAGGACAGAGAAGCTTTCTTT. Translating gives CARKDREAFF.

This clonotype was observed a handful of times. The chain has TRBV7-9 and TRBJ2-7, with D possibly being TRBD1 or TRBD2 (6 bases each). The CDR3 has 12 residues. Germline values: CDR1 SEHNR, CDR2 FQNEAQ (reference sequence). Trimming removed 7 bases from V and 2 bases from J, with 9 bases in between. This CDR3 is CASTEGAYEQYF. CDR3 DNA: TGTGCCAGCACGGAGGGGGCCTACGAGCAGTACTTC.

The CDR3 here is CASSGLPGQRNNQPQHF. In DNA form, the CDR3 reads TGTGCCAGCAGCGGGCTTCCGGGACAGCGGAACAATCAGCCCCAGCATTTT. This chain connects TRBV11-2 to TRBJ1-5; 7 nucleotides align to TRBD1. The CDR3 contains 17 residues. CDR1 is SGHAT, CDR2 FQNNGV, per germline. V was clipped by 5 bases and J by 3 bases; unmatched bases: 13. Full variable domain (remainder filled in from reference TRBV11-2 and TRBJ1-5): EAGVAQSPRYKIIEKRQSVAFWCNPISGHATLYWYQQILGQGPKLLIQFQNNGVVDDSQLPKDRFSAERLKGVDSTLKIQPAKLEDSAVYLCASSGLPGQRNNQPQHFGDGTRLSIL.

The chain combines TRBV9 with TRBJ2-1, with a tentative D call TRBD2 (5 bases). The germline V gene has CDR1 SGDLS and CDR2 YYNGEE. This CDR3 has 15 amino acids. V lost 4 bases and J 0 bases, leaving 11 bases between the germline ends. The DNA of the CDR3 is TGTGCCAGCAGCCCGGAGGCGTACTCCTACAATGAGCAGTTCTTC. As protein: CASSPEAYSYNEQFF.

The rearrangement links TRBV27 to TRBJ1-2, with D possibly matching TRBD1 (5 bases). V lost 2 bases and J 7 bases, leaving 11 bases between the germline ends. This CDR3 contains 13 residues. The V gene's germline CDR1 is MNHEY and CDR2 SMNVEV (reference sequence). CDR3 protein: CASSLRRGFGYTF. The CDR3 DNA follows: TGTGCCAGCAGTTTAAGGAGGGGATTTGGCTACACCTTC.

This chain connects TRBV5-1 to TRBJ2-1; D ambiguous. CDR3 length: 14 amino acids. Germline V gene lookup returns CDR1 SGHRS and CDR2 YFSETQ. V dropped 4 bases and J dropped 1 base, with 9 bases sitting between them. CDR3 nucleotides: TGCGCCAGCAGCCCAATGGGTTCCTACAATGAGCAGTTCTTC. Amino acid sequence: CASSPMGSYNEQFF.

The V gene is TRBV20-1, the J gene TRBJ1-1; maybe TRBD1 (5 bases). V shed 3 bases and J shed 4 bases, with 9 bases lying between them. The CDR3 loop spans 12 amino acids. Per the germline V gene, CDR1 is DFQATT and CDR2 is SNEGSKA (reference sequence). The CDR3 spells CSASARATEAFF. For the CDR3, the DNA is TGCAGTGCTAGTGCCAGGGCCACTGAAGCTTTCTTT.

The chain links TRBV5-1 to TRBJ1-6; 7 positions match TRBD1. Trimming removed 4 bases from V and 8 bases from J; junction bases left unmatched: 6. The germline gives CDR1 SGHRS, CDR2 YFSETQ. The CDR3 contains 14 residues. CDR3 sequence (DNA): TGCGCCAGCAGCATGGGACAGATCGATTCACCCCTCCACTTT. It codes for CASSMGQIDSPLHF.

The rearrangement uses TRBV19 and TRBJ2-3; 9 nucleotides align to TRBD1. Germline values: CDR1 LNHDA, CDR2 SQIVND (reference sequence). With 5 bases clipped from V and 3 bases from J, the junction kept 15 bases outside the gene matches. This CDR3 comprises 18 residues. The CDR3 loop reads CASSPTGQGNRRTDTQYF. CDR3 DNA: TGTGCCAGTAGTCCCACGGGACAGGGTAATCGGAGGACAGATACGCAGTATTTT.

This clonotype was observed a handful of times. The J gene is TRBJ1-1, the V gene TRBV6-1, with 7 nucleotides matching TRBD1. The junction had 11 bases not matched to a gene; V was cut back by 7 bases and J by 0 bases. The length of the CDR3 is 16 residues. Per germline, CDR1 MNHNS and CDR2 SASEGT. The CDR3 DNA reads TGTGCCAGCAAAAGAGGGCAGGGGGACATGAACACTGAAGCTTTCTTT. Its protein is CASKRGQGDMNTEAFF.

J is TRBJ1-5 and V is TRBV10-3; D not certain. This CDR3 is 15 amino acids long. Trimming removed 0 bases from V and 2 bases from J, with 8 bases in between. Germline-derived CDR1 and CDR2 are ENHRY and SYGVKD. The CDR3 spells CAISESSGGNQPQHF. CDR3 DNA: TGTGCCATCAGTGAGTCAAGCGGGGGCAATCAGCCCCAGCATTTT.